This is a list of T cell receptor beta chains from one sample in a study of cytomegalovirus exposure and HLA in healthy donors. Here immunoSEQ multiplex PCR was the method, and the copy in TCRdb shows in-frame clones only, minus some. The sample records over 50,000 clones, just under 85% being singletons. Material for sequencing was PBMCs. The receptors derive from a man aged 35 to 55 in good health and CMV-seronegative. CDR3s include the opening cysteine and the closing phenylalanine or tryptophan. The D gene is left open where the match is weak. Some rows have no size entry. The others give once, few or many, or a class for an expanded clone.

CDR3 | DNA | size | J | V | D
CASSGGSTDTQYF | TGTGCCAGTAGCGGGGGGAGCACAGATACGCAGTATTTT | NA | TRBJ2-3 | TRBV10-3 | TRBD2
CASKAGGLANTGELFF | TGCGCCAGCAAGGCAGGAGGTCTAGCCAACACTGGGGAGCTGTTTTTT | NA | TRBJ2-2 | TRBV5-1 | NA
CAWGGHGGYRETQYF | TGTGCCTGGGGGGGTCACGGGGGTTATCGAGAGACCCAGTACTTC | NA | TRBJ2-5 | TRBV30 | NA
CASSPPEATGELFF | TGTGCCAGCTCACCACCGGAGGCCACCGGGGAGCTGTTTTTT | few | TRBJ2-2 | TRBV18 | NA
CASMDLGGTRKPGELFF | TGTGCCAGCATGGACTTGGGGGGGACTAGAAAGCCCGGGGAGCTGTTTTTT | NA | TRBJ2-2 | TRBV5-4 | TRBD2
CSVVGQFNEQFF | TGCAGCGTTGTTGGGCAGTTCAATGAGCAGTTCTTC | NA | TRBJ2-1 | TRBV29-1 | NA
CASSLGQGGNEQFF | TGCGCCAGCAGCTTGGGGCAGGGAGGGAATGAGCAGTTCTTC | NA | TRBJ2-1 | TRBV5-1 | TRBD2
CASTNGGPGANVLTF | TGTGCCAGCACAAACGGTGGGCCTGGGGCCAACGTCCTGACTTTC | NA | TRBJ2-6 | TRBV6-5 | NA
CASSGRGNSPLHF | TGTGCCAGCAGTGGGAGGGGCAATTCACCCCTCCACTTT | few | TRBJ1-6 | TRBV6-5 | NA
CASRGHPGYGYTF | TGTGCCAGCAGGGGACACCCTGGGTATGGCTACACCTTC | NA | TRBJ1-2 | TRBV27 | NA
CASSQDISTGPNSPLHF | TGTGCCAGCAGCCAAGATATCTCGACAGGACCTAATTCACCCCTCCACTTT | NA | TRBJ1-6 | TRBV4-2 | NA
CASSFRRQPQHF | TGTGCCAGCAGCTTCCGGAGACAGCCCCAGCATTTT | NA | TRBJ1-5 | TRBV7-6 | NA
CASSLRGQGTDTQYF | TGTGCCAGCAGCTTAAGGGGGCAGGGCACAGATACGCAGTATTTT | NA | TRBJ2-3 | TRBV13 | TRBD1
CASSLPGGETQYF | TGCGCCAGCAGCTTGCCGGGGGGAGAGACCCAGTACTTC | NA | TRBJ2-5 | TRBV5-1 | TRBD2
CASSPPTGLLNTEAFF | TGTGCCAGCTCACCACCCACGGGACTCCTGAACACTGAAGCTTTCTTT | once | TRBJ1-1 | TRBV18 | NA
CAIRELTGYNEQFF | TGTGCCATCAGGGAATTGACAGGGTACAATGAGCAGTTCTTC | NA | TRBJ2-1 | TRBV10-3 | TRBD1
CASSLVRGGVNEQFF | TGTGCCAGCAGCTTAGTGCGGGGGGGCGTGAATGAGCAGTTCTTC | NA | TRBJ2-1 | TRBV7-2 | TRBD2
CASGLGFNPAGGTRLNTEAFF | TGTGCTAGTGGTTTGGGATTCAATCCGGCCGGGGGAACGCGATTGAACACTGAAGCTTTCTTT | NA | TRBJ1-1 | TRBV12-5 | NA
CASSFPSGGRNEQFF | TGTGCCAGCAGTTTTCCTAGCGGGGGGCGCAATGAGCAGTTCTTC | few | TRBJ2-1 | TRBV28 | TRBD2
CASSLGLRNQPQHF | TGTGCCAGCAGCTTAGGTCTCCGCAATCAGCCCCAGCATTTT | NA | TRBJ1-5 | TRBV7-2 | NA
CASSYGRWRNTEAFF | TGTGCCAGCAGCTACGGTAGGTGGAGGAACACTGAAGCTTTCTTT | NA | TRBJ1-1 | TRBV7-8 | NA
CASSSATGQGLETQYF | TGTGCCAGCAGCTCTGCTACGGGACAGGGGTTGGAGACCCAGTACTTC | NA | TRBJ2-5 | TRBV7-2 | TRBD1